This TCR beta chain derives from a study of low-dose radiotherapy and immunotherapy resistance in tumors (dated by TCRdb to between 2021 and 2024). Some background on the complete study: In Cohort 1, 0.5 Gy per fraction was delivered every 2 weeks, and a total PTV dose of 6.5 Gy was prescribed. For Cohort 2, the dose was 1 Gy per fraction given every two weeks, adding up to 13 Gy in total across 26 weeks. Nivolumab was administered intravenously as a 240 mg flat dose every two weeks, and ipilimumab was administered intravenously at 1 mg/kg every six weeks. Every two weeks, patients got intravenous cyclophosphamide at 200 mg/m2, given one day ahead of each radiation and immunotherapy administration. Aspirin 300 mg was taken orally once daily by patients for four cycles, starting on cycle 1 day 1. Trial participants were not randomized into treatment groups. Eight patients were included in the translational analysis, namely three from the first dose cohort plus the first five from the second dose cohort.

From cysteine to phenylalanine, the CDR3 is 12 amino acids long. Only the CDR3 part of the read is kept: 36 bases, read in frame from the first base. The junction carries 10 bases between V and J, which are trimmed by 7 bases and 4 bases respectively. The germline V gene (reference sequence) sets CDR1 to SGHNT and CDR2 to YYREEE. Sequencing was carried out with an Illumina HiSeq 2500. To make first-strand cDNA, Superscript III was used along with a set of TRAV- and TRBV-specific primers so that both the TCRalpha and TCRbeta chains were covered. TCRs were amplified for 20 PCR cycles with Phusion, using a constant-region primer paired with the adapter attached to the V primers. The MessageAmp II aRNA Amplification Kit was used to amplify the isolated mRNA, with in vitro transcription run for around 15 hours at 37 degrees C. The Dynabeads mRNA DIRECT Purification Kit was used to isolate mRNA for TCR sequencing. A second 25-cycle Phusion PCR added indexed Illumina adapters, and products were purified with AMPure XP beads. The study's own analysis went as follows. Using custom Perl scripts, TCR sequences that encoded the same protein were pooled, out-of-frame sequences were dropped, and the abundance of each clonotype was calculated. The analysis excluded TCR sequences that were supported by just one read. Among the metrics used to describe the repertoires were Shannon entropy, Gini index, clonality, richness, and the frequency of TCRs shared between repertoires. The public sequencing data were trimmed at Q25 with fastp and processed into clonotypes with MiXCR by TCRdb, which kept only in-frame beta chains. CDR3 protein duplicates are merged, each entry listing the most common genes and DNA. TCRdb, not the authors, supplied the V and J calls. Across this sample there are about 91,000 distinct CDR3 sequences, with under 25% seen only once. The ten top clones hold roughly 13% of the sample.

The sample's time point label, decoded: after trial treatment. Reading the label with the study, this specimen's treatment or condition is: LDRT plus nivolumab, ipilimumab, low-dose cyclophosphamide and aspirin (RACIN trial). The donors took part in RACIN, a single-arm, phase I, dose-escalation trial that combined nivolumab, ipilimumab, aspirin, low-dose cyclophosphamide and low-dose radiotherapy. Patients with advanced, TIL-negative solid tumors were considered eligible. This clonotype was counted once. Its antigen has not been determined. No base quality information exists; no much larger clone differs at one position. One read represents weak support.

The V and J segments used are TRBV5-4 and TRBJ2-3, with TRBD1 as a weak D call on 7 bases. The receptor's source is a female donor with ovarian cancer. Source: PBMCs, taken after low-dose radiotherapy plus immunotherapy. The CDR3 is CASGRGADTQYF. The bases are TGTGCCAGCGGCAGGGGGGCAGATACGCAGTATTTT. Beyond the CDR3, the reference TRBV5-4 and TRBJ2-3 genes provide the residues; the full variable domain reads: ETGVTQSPTHLIKTRGQQVTLRCSSQSGHNTVSWYQQALGQGPQFIFQYYREEENGRGNFPPRFSGLQFPNYSSELNVNALELDDSALYLCASGRGADTQYFGPGTRLTVL.